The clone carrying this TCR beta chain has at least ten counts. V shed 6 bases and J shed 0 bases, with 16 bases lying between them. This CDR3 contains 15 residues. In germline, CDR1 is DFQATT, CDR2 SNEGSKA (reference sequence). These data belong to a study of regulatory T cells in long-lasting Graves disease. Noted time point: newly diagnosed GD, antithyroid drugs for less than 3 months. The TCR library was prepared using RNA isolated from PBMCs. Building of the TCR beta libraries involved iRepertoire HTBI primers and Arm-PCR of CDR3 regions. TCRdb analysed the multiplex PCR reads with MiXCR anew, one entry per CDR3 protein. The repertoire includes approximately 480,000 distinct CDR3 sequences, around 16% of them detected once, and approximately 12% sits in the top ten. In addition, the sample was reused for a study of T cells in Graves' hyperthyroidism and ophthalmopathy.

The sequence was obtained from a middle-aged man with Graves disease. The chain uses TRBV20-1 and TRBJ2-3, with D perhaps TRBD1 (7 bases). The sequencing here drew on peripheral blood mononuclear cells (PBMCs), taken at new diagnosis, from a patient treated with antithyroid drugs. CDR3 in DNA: TGCAGTGCACTCAGGGGGGCTGGTAGCACAGATACGCAGTATTTT. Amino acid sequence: CSALRGAGSTDTQYF.